This T cell receptor (beta chain) was retrieved from a study of shared clonotypes between healthy human individuals. Clones were sequenced by immunoSEQ multiplex PCR, and TCRdb holds only the in-frame ones, with some missing. The sample holds nearly 1,000,000 clones, 70% to 85% seen once. Healthy and HIV-negative, the adult donors had no recent acute infections or vaccinations. All of the donors resided in Nashville, Tennessee, and each was a Caucasian adult. The trim removed 6 bases at V and 3 bases at J, leaving 4 bases unmatched. The CDR3 is made up of 13 amino acids. Germline loops: CDR1 SGHRS, CDR2 YFSETQ.

The rearrangement links TRBV5-1 to TRBJ2-7; 9 bases fit TRBD1. The TCR sequence derives from a man between 18 and 29 years old in good health. The specimen sequenced was memory CD4+ T cells sorted from blood. The subset: CD45RA-negative fraction. As DNA, the CDR3 is TGCGCCAGCAAGGGGACAGGGATCTACGAGCAGTACTTC. Residues: CASKGTGIYEQYF.